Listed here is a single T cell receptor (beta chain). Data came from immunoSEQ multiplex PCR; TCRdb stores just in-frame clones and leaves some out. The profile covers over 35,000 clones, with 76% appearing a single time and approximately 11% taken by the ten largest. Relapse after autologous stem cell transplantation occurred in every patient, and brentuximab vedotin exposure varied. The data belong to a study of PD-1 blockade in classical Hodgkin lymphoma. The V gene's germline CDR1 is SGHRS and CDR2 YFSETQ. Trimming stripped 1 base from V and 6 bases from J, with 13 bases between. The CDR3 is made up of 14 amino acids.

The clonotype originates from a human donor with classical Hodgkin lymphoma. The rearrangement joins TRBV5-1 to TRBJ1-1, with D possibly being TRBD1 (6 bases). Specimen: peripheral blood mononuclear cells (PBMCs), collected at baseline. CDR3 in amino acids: CASSLRGGASEAFF. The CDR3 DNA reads TGCGCCAGCAGCTTGAGGGGGGGCGCATCTGAAGCTTTCTTT.